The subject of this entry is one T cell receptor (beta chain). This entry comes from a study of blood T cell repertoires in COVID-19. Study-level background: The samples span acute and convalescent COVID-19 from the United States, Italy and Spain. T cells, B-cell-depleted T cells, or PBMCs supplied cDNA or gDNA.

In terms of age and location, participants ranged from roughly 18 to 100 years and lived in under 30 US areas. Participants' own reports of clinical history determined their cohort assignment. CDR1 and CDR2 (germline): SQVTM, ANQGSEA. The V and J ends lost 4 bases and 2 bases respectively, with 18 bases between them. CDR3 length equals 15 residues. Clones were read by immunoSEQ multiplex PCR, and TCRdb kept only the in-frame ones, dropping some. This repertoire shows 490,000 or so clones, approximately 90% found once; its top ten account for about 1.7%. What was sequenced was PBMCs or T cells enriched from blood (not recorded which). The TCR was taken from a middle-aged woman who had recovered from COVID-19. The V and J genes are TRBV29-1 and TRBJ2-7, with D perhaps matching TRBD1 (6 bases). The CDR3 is CSVGFPGHSPYEQYF. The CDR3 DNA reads TGCAGCGTTGGATTTCCGGGACACTCCCCCTACGAGCAGTACTTC.